This T cell receptor (beta chain) was found in a study of response to subunit inactivated influenza vaccine. Regarding this clonotype: The antigen is not known.

General study results and limits: Authors suggested that a seasonal influenza vaccination recruits few new T cells each time.

V dropped 5 bases and J dropped 3; count of bases not matched to a gene: 11. Germline CDR1 and CDR2: SNHLY and FYNNEI. The CDR3 contains 16 residues. TCRdb itself ran the RT-PCR reads through MiXCR, one entry per CDR3 protein. The sample records roughly 710,000 distinct CDR3 sequences, about 15% being singletons. This chain links TRBV2 with TRBJ2-3, with TRBD2 matching 7 bases. The TCR was taken from a man aged 45-65 years who received an inactivated influenza vaccine. Sequenced material: PBMCs from blood, taken 14 to 15 days before vaccination. Here the CDR3 DNA reads TGTGCCAGCAGTCCTGAGGCGGGGGAGGGGACAGATACGCAGTATTTT. Its translation is CASSPEAGEGTDTQYF.